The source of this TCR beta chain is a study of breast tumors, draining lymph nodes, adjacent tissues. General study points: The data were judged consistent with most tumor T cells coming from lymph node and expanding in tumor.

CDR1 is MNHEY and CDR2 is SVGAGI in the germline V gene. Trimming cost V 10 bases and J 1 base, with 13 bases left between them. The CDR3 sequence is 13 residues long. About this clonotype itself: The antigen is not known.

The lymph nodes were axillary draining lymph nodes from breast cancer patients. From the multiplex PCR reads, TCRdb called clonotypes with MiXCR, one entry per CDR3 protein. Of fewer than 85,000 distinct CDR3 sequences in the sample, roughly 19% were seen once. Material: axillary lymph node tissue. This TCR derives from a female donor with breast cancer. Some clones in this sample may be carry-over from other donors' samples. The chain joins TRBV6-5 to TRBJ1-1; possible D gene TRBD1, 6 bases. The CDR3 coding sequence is TGTGCCACCTCGTTCAGGGGGAACACTGAAGCTTTCTTT. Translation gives CATSFRGNTEAFF.